Presented here are 13 T cell receptor beta chains from one specimen sequenced in a study of T cell responses to AZD1222 COVID-19 vaccine. Here immunoSEQ multiplex PCR was the method, and the copy in TCRdb shows in-frame clones only, minus some. The sample consists of some 130,000 clones, just over 85% of them appearing once. This specimen consisted of peripheral blood, obtained on day 0 of MenACWY control vaccination. All receptors come from an adult in good health.

This chain links TRBV15 with TRBJ2-7, with D perhaps assigned TRBD1 or TRBD2 (7 bases each). The germline CDR1 and CDR2 sequences are LNHNV and YYDKDF (reference sequence). The CDR3 sequence is 18 residues long. Trimming pared 0 bases from V and 0 bases from J, leaving 18 bases between. The CDR3 region has the DNA TGTGCCACCAGCAGAGAACTGGGAGGGACAGCGCTCTCCTACGAGCAGTACTTC. It is translated as CATSRELGGTALSYEQYF.

The V call is TRBV10-1, the J call TRBJ1-1; D is ambiguous. This CDR3 region has 13 residues. Trimming removed 6 bases at V and 0 bases at J, with 8 bases between. Looked up from germline, CDR1 is WNHNN and CDR2 is SYGVQD (reference sequence). The CDR3 DNA sequence: TGCGCCAGCAGGGCGGCCTTGAACACTGAAGCTTTCTTT. Translated: CASRAALNTEAFF.

The V and J genes are TRBV5-4 and TRBJ2-5, with D perhaps matching TRBD2 (5 bases). The CDR3 extends over 17 amino acids. V was shortened by 0 bases and J by 2 bases, with 17 bases between the two germline ends. Germline-derived CDR1 and CDR2 are SGHNT and YYREEE (reference sequence). CDR3 DNA sequence: TGTGCCAGCAGCTTGGCCAATGCCGGGAAGAATCAAGAGACCCAGTACTTC. It is translated as CASSLANAGKNQETQYF.

The V and J genes are TRBV27 and TRBJ1-1; D gene unclear. The CDR3 extends over 14 amino acids. The V and J ends lost 5 bases and 5 bases respectively, with 15 bases between them. The germline V gene has CDR1 MNHEY and CDR2 SMNVEV (reference sequence). The CDR3 is CASSPRRVWTEAFF. The CDR3 coding sequence is TGTGCCAGCAGTCCGCGAAGGGTCTGGACTGAAGCTTTCTTT.

The chain recombines TRBV10-3 with TRBJ2-7, with 7 nucleotides matching TRBD2. The CDR3 is 14 residues long. Unmatched junction bases numbered 8, after V lost 5 bases and J lost 4 bases. CDR1 and CDR2 (germline): ENHRY, SYGVKD. The CDR3 bases are TGTGCCATCAGTAGGGCGGGGGACCTGTACGAGCAGTACTTC. Its translation is CAISRAGDLYEQYF.

V is TRBV19 and J is TRBJ1-2, with 9 bases fitting TRBD1. The trim removed 6 bases at V and 8 bases at J, leaving 13 bases unmatched. Germline-derived CDR1 and CDR2 are LNHDA and SQIVND (reference sequence). The CDR3 consists of 15 residues. The CDR3 spells CASSFTGTGRFGYTF. The CDR3 nucleotides read TGTGCCAGTAGCTTTACCGGGACAGGGAGATTCGGCTACACCTTC.

This chain connects TRBV28 to TRBJ2-4, with 8 bases aligning to TRBD2. This CDR3 region has 14 residues. In germline, CDR1 is MDHEN, CDR2 SYDVKM. The CDR3 DNA is TGTCCGGTTGGGCTAGCGGGAGCCAAAAACATTCAGTACTTC. Translated: CPVGLAGAKNIQYF.

The chain links TRBV6-4 to TRBJ2-2; no clear D. There are 12 residues in the CDR3. V dropped 6 bases and J dropped 1 base, with 3 bases sitting between them. Per the germline V gene, CDR1 is MRHNA and CDR2 is SNTAGT. The CDR3 region is CASRGNTGELFF. The CDR3 nucleotides read TGTGCCAGCAGAGGGAACACCGGGGAGCTGTTTTTT.

This clone was recorded once. The chain carries TRBV6-5 and TRBJ1-1; D possibly corresponds to TRBD1 (5 bases). Germline V CDR1 and CDR2: MNHEY, SVGAGI. This CDR3 region has 13 residues. Trimming pared 0 bases from V and 6 bases from J, leaving 8 bases between. The CDR3 sequence: CASSYSGVPEAFF. The DNA of the CDR3 is TGTGCCAGCAGTTACTCAGGGGTGCCTGAAGCTTTCTTT.

The V gene is TRBV18, the J gene TRBJ1-5; D is perhaps TRBD1 (5 bases). This CDR3 is built from 14 residues. With 3 bases removed from V and 5 bases from J, the gap between germline ends came to 11 bases. Germline V lookup: CDR1 KGHSH, CDR2 LQKENI. CDR3: CASSPGQTDQPQHF. The CDR3 DNA is TGTGCCAGCTCACCGGGGCAGACTGATCAGCCCCAGCATTTT. Full variable domain (rest looked up from reference TRBV18 and TRBJ1-5): NAGVMQNPRHLVRRRGQEARLRCSPMKGHSHVYWYRQLPEEGLKFMVYLQKENIIDESGMPKERFSAEFPKEGPSILRIQQVVRGDSAAYFCASSPGQTDQPQHFGDGTRLSIL.

The rearrangement uses TRBV11-2 and TRBJ1-4, with D perhaps matching TRBD1 (5 bases). The ends were cut back, 4 bases at V and 3 bases at J, with 15 bases in the middle. CDR1 is SGHAT and CDR2 is FQNNGV in the germline V gene. This CDR3 spans 16 amino acids. The CDR3 DNA reads TGTGCCAGCAGCTGGGCAGGGAGAGCGTCTAATGAAAAACTGTTTTTT. Residues: CASSWAGRASNEKLFF.

V and J are TRBV24-1 and TRBJ2-3; TRBD1 or TRBD2 may be the D gene (6 bases each). The V gene lost 6 bases and the J gene lost 2 bases, with 17 bases spanning the gap. The CDR3 runs 16 residues. Germline V gene data show CDR1 as KGHDR and CDR2 as SFDVKD. CDR3 nucleotides: TGTGCCACCAGTCTTGGGGGGCCAGGGTACACAGATACGCAGTATTTT. Its protein is CATSLGGPGYTDTQYF.

This clone appeared a few times. The V gene is TRBV10-2, the J gene TRBJ1-1; 7 bases match TRBD1. Per germline, CDR1 WSHSY and CDR2 SAAADI. The CDR3 totals 15 residues. Germline trimming cut 2 bases from V and 4 bases from J; bases unmatched to any gene: 7. CDR3 protein: CASSETGVGGTEAFF. The CDR3 coding sequence is TGCGCCAGCAGTGAGACAGGGGTGGGCGGCACTGAAGCTTTCTTT.